The 27 T cell receptor beta chains below come from one sample, sequenced in a study of Ad26.COV2.S vaccination and SARS-CoV-2 variants. Repertoires were generated with immunoSEQ multiplex PCR, while TCRdb's copy carries only in-frame clones and drops some. Of roughly 400,000 clones detected, 92% appear once; the ten largest clones hold 1.5% to 2%. The treatment is: some 20 received Ad26.COV2.S at low or high dose, single or two shots; 5 received placebo; per-sample allocation not given. Sampling was performed 63 days after the first vaccine or placebo injection. The sample consisted of peripheral blood, taken in a trial of Ad26.COV2.S vaccine versus placebo. Receptors originate from a person between 18 and 60 years old who received the Ad26.COV2.S COVID-19 vaccine or a placebo.

The V gene is TRBV28, the J gene TRBJ2-1; D uncertain. Germline lookup yields CDR1 MDHEN and CDR2 SYDVKM. V was cut by 6 bases and J by 0 bases, with 9 bases left in between. The CDR3 runs 14 residues. The CDR3 region is CASRFLSSYNEQFF. For the CDR3, the DNA is TGTGCCAGCAGATTTTTAAGCTCCTACAATGAGCAGTTCTTC.

The rearrangement uses TRBV18 and TRBJ2-7, with D unresolved. Germline values: CDR1 KGHSH, CDR2 LQKENI. The CDR3 consists of 14 residues. V was cut by 5 bases and J by 4 bases, with 15 bases left in between. Here the CDR3 DNA reads TGTGCCAGCTCATCCGACACTGGCTCATACGAGCAGTACTTC. Amino acids: CASSSDTGSYEQYF. Full variable domain (rest looked up from reference TRBV18 and TRBJ2-7): NAGVMQNPRHLVRRRGQEARLRCSPMKGHSHVYWYRQLPEEGLKFMVYLQKENIIDESGMPKERFSAEFPKEGPSILRIQQVVRGDSAAYFCASSSDTGSYEQYFGPGTRLTVT.

CDR3 DNA: TGTGCCAGCAGTTTACGTCCGGGACAGGGCCCCCGAAACTATGGCTACACCTTC. This sequence encodes CASSLRPGQGPRNYGYTF. The chain uses TRBV28 and TRBJ1-2; TRBD1 agrees at 9 bases. This CDR3 spans 18 amino acids. With V trimmed by 2 bases and J by 2 bases, 12 bases remained unmatched. The germline CDR1 and CDR2 sequences are MDHEN and SYDVKM.

This clone appeared a single time. The chain carries TRBV6-5 and TRBJ1-2; no firm D call. The CDR3 length is 12 residues. Germline assignment: CDR1 MNHEY and CDR2 SVGAGI. Between the trimmed V and J ends, which lost 11 bases and 6 bases, there was a span of 16 bases. The CDR3 bases are TGTGCCGGGGAGGACGCTGGACATGGCTACACCTTC. This translates into CAGEDAGHGYTF.

The V call is TRBV3-1 (or the pseudogene TRBV3-2), the J call TRBJ1-5; D is possibly TRBD1 (6 bases). V shed 0 bases and J shed 3 bases, with 12 bases lying between them. The V gene's germline CDR1 is LGHDT and CDR2 YNNKEL (reference sequence). The CDR3 consists of 16 residues. The CDR3, as DNA: TGTGCCAGCAGCCAAGATCCCGCAGGGGTCAATCAGCCCCAGCATTTT. This encodes CASSQDPAGVNQPQHF.

This clone was picked up a small number of times. The same CDR3 can be traced to other DNA sequences in this sample. The gene calls are TRBV2 and TRBJ2-5; D gene ambiguous. V lost 3 bases to trimming and J lost 1 base, with 0 bases between them. CDR1 and CDR2 from the germline V gene are SNHLY and FYNNEI. The CDR3 covers 11 residues. The CDR3 loop is CASSDQETQYF. The DNA of the CDR3 is TGTGCCAGCAGTGACCAAGAGACCCAGTACTTC.

This clone was seen a single time. This chain uses TRBV5-1 with TRBJ2-2; a possible D gene is TRBD1 (6 bases). CDR1 is SGHRS and CDR2 is YFSETQ in the germline V gene. Trimming cost V 4 bases and J 6 bases, with 16 bases left between them. CDR3 length equals 15 residues. In DNA form, the CDR3 reads TGCGCCAGCAGCCCCCTGACAGGATGGGCCGGGGAGCTGTTTTTT. As protein: CASSPLTGWAGELFF.

The J gene is TRBJ2-7, the V gene TRBV13; D perhaps matches TRBD1 (6 bases). Germline CDR1 and CDR2: PRHDT and FYEKMQ (reference sequence). Between the trimmed V and J ends, which lost 5 bases and 3 bases, there was a span of 11 bases. This CDR3 region has 13 residues. As DNA, the CDR3 is TGTGCCAGCAGCCCCAGGGGATACTACGAGCAGTACTTC. It is translated as CASSPRGYYEQYF.

This clone was seen just once. The junction does not match germline at one end; this may be a read error. The chain carries TRBV2 and TRBJ1-2; no clear D gene. This CDR3 has 15 residues. CDR1 is SNHLY, CDR2 FYNNEI, per germline. The CDR3 reads CASSDLGGASYGYTF. The DNA for the CDR3 is TGTGCCAGTAGTGATTTGGGAGGCGCGTCCTATGGCTACACCTTC.

In DNA form, the CDR3 reads TGTGCCAGCAGTGAAGATGGTGGAGCTATCGGGTCCCTCCACTTT. As protein: CASSEDGGAIGSLHF. The rearrangement links TRBV2 to TRBJ1-6; D gene unclear. The CDR3 covers 15 residues. CDR1 SNHLY and CDR2 FYNNEI come from the germline V gene. The V gene lost 1 base and the J gene lost 14 bases, with 18 bases spanning the gap.

This sequence joins TRBV6-5 and TRBJ2-2; D not certain. Between the trimmed V and J ends, which lost 2 bases and 7 bases, there was a span of 5 bases. Germline V gene sequence: CDR1 MNHEY, CDR2 SVGAGI. The CDR3 totals 12 residues. Here the CDR3 reads CASSYIGGELFF. In DNA, the CDR3 is TGTGCCAGCAGTTACATCGGCGGGGAGCTGTTTTTT.

This chain links TRBV12-3 or TRBV12-4 with TRBJ1-1; TRBD1 might be the D (6 bases). Trimming left V 5 bases short and J 4 bases short, with 11 bases between. The CDR3 consists of 13 residues. CDR3 DNA sequence: TGTGCCAGCAGTCTACAGGGTCCCACTGAAGCTTTCTTT. Its translation is CASSLQGPTEAFF.

V usage is TRBV12-3 or TRBV12-4 and J usage is TRBJ1-1, with D uncertain. CDR3 length: 13 residues. Trimming shortened V by 6 bases and J by 5 bases, and 13 bases separated the two germline ends. CDR3: CASRVEAATEAFF. CDR3 in DNA: TGTGCCAGCAGGGTTGAGGCGGCGACTGAAGCTTTCTTT.

This rearrangement joins TRBV29-1 to TRBJ1-2; no definite D call. CDR3 length: 16 residues. Trimming removed 7 bases from V and 2 bases from J, with 23 bases in between. Germline CDR1 is SQVTM and CDR2 is ANQGSEA. The DNA for the CDR3 is TGCAGCGCCTTCACGGGCATGCTATCTTCAAACTATGGCTACACCTTC. Amino acids: CSAFTGMLSSNYGYTF. The full variable domain, rest sourced from reference TRBV29-1 and TRBJ1-2, is SAVISQKPSRDICQRGTSLTIQCQVDSQVTMMFWYRQQPGQSLTLIATANQGSEATYESGFVIDKFPISRPNLTFSTLTVSNMSPEDSSIYLCSAFTGMLSSNYGYTFGSGTRLTVV.

V usage is TRBV5-1 and J usage is TRBJ2-1; tentative D call: TRBD1 (5 bases). CDR1 SGHRS and CDR2 YFSETQ come from the germline V gene. CDR3 length equals 13 residues. V lost 4 bases to trimming and J lost 9 bases, with 14 bases between them. This chain's CDR3 is CASSVGPTTEQFF. The CDR3 DNA reads as TGCGCCAGCAGCGTGGGGCCAACTACTGAGCAGTTCTTC.

This clone occurred once. The chain joins TRBV5-4 to TRBJ2-5, with D perhaps matching TRBD1 (5 bases). V was clipped by 5 bases and J by 4 bases, with 21 bases between them. Germline CDR1 and CDR2: SGHNT and YYREEE (reference sequence). The CDR3 is made up of 16 amino acids. This chain's CDR3 is CASSLIRLGRGETQYF. For the CDR3, the DNA is TGTGCCAGCAGTCTGATCCGGCTAGGAAGGGGAGAGACCCAGTACTTC.

The chain has TRBV11-2 and TRBJ2-4, with a possible D match to TRBD2 (6 bases). Trimming removed 5 bases from V and 1 base from J, with 9 bases in between. The CDR3 runs 14 residues. Germline-derived CDR1 and CDR2 are SGHAT and FQNNGV. The CDR3, as DNA: TGTGCCAGCAGCCCCGCGGGGGCCAAAAACATTCAGTACTTC. Residues: CASSPAGAKNIQYF.

The V gene is TRBV12-3 or TRBV12-4, the J gene TRBJ2-5; D unclear. This CDR3 is built from 13 residues. V was cut by 3 bases and J by 2 bases, with 7 bases left in between. CDR3: CASSFDGQETQYF. Written as DNA, the CDR3 is TGTGCCAGCAGTTTCGACGGACAAGAGACCCAGTACTTC.

In DNA form, the CDR3 reads TGTGCCAGCAGCTTGAAACAGGGGGCAAGGGGCTACACCTTC. It translates to CASSLKQGARGYTF. The genes are TRBV5-8 and TRBJ1-2, with 9 bases lining up with TRBD1. The germline gives CDR1 SGHTS, CDR2 YDEGEE. V gave up 1 base and J gave up 8 bases; unmatched junction bases: 6. The CDR3 has 14 residues.

The chain has TRBV29-1 and TRBJ2-1, with D possibly being TRBD1 (5 bases). In germline, CDR1 is SQVTM, CDR2 ANQGSEA. This CDR3 region has 13 residues. The ends were cut back, 6 bases at V and 1 base at J, with 10 bases in the middle. CDR3 nucleotides: TGCAGCGTAGACAGCTTTTCCTACAATGAGCAGTTCTTC. Translation: CSVDSFSYNEQFF.

Only a few counts were recorded for this clone. The V and J genes are TRBV10-3 and TRBJ1-3; TRBD1 might be the D (6 bases). The V end was cut by 6 bases, the J end by 0 bases, with 18 bases between. Germline V gives CDR1 ENHRY, CDR2 SYGVKD. This CDR3 region has 17 residues. Written as DNA, the CDR3 is TGTGCCATCAGCCGTCCCGGACAGACCTTCTCTGGAAACACCATATATTTT. This encodes CAISRPGQTFSGNTIYF.

In this sample, this clone turned up a few times. The chain employs TRBV9 and TRBJ2-7, with D tentatively TRBD2 (8 bases). There are 16 residues in the CDR3. V dropped 3 bases and J dropped 6 bases, with 22 bases sitting between them. CDR1 is SGDLS and CDR2 is YYNGEE in the germline V gene. This CDR3 is CASSDRRDSAGGEQYF. The CDR3, as DNA: TGTGCCAGCAGCGACCGCAGGGACAGCGCGGGGGGCGAGCAGTACTTC.

The V call is TRBV9, the J call TRBJ2-7; D might be TRBD1 (5 bases). The V gene's germline CDR1 is SGDLS and CDR2 YYNGEE. The ends were cut back, 3 bases at V and 0 bases at J, with 13 bases in the middle. The CDR3 runs 15 residues. The CDR3: CASSALDTSSYEQYF. The CDR3 DNA is TGTGCCAGCAGCGCGTTGGACACGAGCTCCTACGAGCAGTACTTC.

The V and J genes are TRBV27 and TRBJ2-1; D is perhaps TRBD1 (5 bases). Germline CDR1 MNHEY, CDR2 SMNVEV (reference sequence). V dropped 8 bases and J dropped 12 bases, with 17 bases sitting between them. The CDR3 extends over 12 amino acids. As DNA, the CDR3 is TGTGCCAGCGGTGACCTCAGGGTCCCGCAGTTCTTC. Its protein product is CASGDLRVPQFF.

This chain uses TRBV9 with TRBJ2-2, with 8 bases aligning to TRBD1. CDR1 is SGDLS and CDR2 is YYNGEE in the germline V gene. The CDR3 length is 15 residues. V was pared by 0 bases and J by 7 bases, with 5 bases of the junction left unmatched. CDR3 DNA: TGTGCCAGCAGCGTAGACCGACAGGGGTACGGGGAGCTGTTTTTT. Its protein is CASSVDRQGYGELFF.

CDR3 DNA: TGTGCCACCAGCAGAGTAGGAGTGGCGGCGGTTCCTAGCACAGATACGCAGTATTTT. This codes for CATSRVGVAAVPSTDTQYF. The chain recombines TRBV15 with TRBJ2-3; D is ambiguous. Trimming took 1 base from V and 0 from J, leaving 20 bases between them. This CDR3 comprises 19 residues. Germline CDR1 and CDR2: LNHNV and YYDKDF (reference sequence).

Worth noting for this clone: Other nucleotide sequences from this sample produce the same CDR3. The V gene is TRBV30, the J gene TRBJ1-5, with D unclear. Between the trimmed V and J ends, which lost 0 bases and 6 bases, there was a span of 9 bases. The CDR3 loop spans 13 amino acids. The germline V gene encodes CDR1 GTSNPN and CDR2 SVGIG (reference sequence). This CDR3 is CAWSVRGGQPQHF. CDR3 DNA sequence: TGTGCCTGGAGTGTACGAGGAGGTCAGCCCCAGCATTTT.